This T cell receptor (beta chain) was found in a study of T cell responses to AZD1222 COVID-19 vaccine (dated by TCRdb to about 2021). For the study in its entirety: AZD1222 recipients given second doses at about 4 weeks or at about 12 weeks were pooled, since spike-specific TCR depth and breadth were not found to differ between the two schedules. TCR sequencing covered over 230 trial participants: about 210 given two doses of AZD1222 and about 26 given two doses of MenACWY control vaccine. Trial participants were enrolled by age into subgroups of 18-55, 56-69 and 70-plus years, and around 150, 28 and 57 TCR-sequenced participants, respectively, were included in these subgroups. The research as a whole found: Reportedly, almost half of the unique spike-specific TCRs recognized epitopes lying outside the regions that are mutated in the B.1.351 and B.1.1.7 variants. No day 14 peak-response samples were available, so repertoires were characterized only after the peak T cell response. Conclusions about previously exposed vaccinees are limited, since just a handful of AZD1222 recipients were seropositive for SARS-CoV-2 at baseline. A significant rise in spike-specific TCR breadth and depth was observed after two AZD1222 doses relative to day 0 and relative to MenACWY recipients. The 56-69-year group was small, and its depth increase did not reach significance, likely because of low power. CD4 TCRs associated with the vaccine covered the entire spike protein, and the dominant responses were in regions 160-218 and 743-854. Participants were mostly white British, with more females than males. The authors suggested clonal diversity may have been underestimated.

Sample time point, as interpreted from the label and publication: baseline before first vaccination. Vaccinee samples were obtained from the UK trials COV001 and COV002, which included a single-blind randomized controlled phase 2/3 trial of AZD1222 (ChAdOx1 nCoV-19) in healthy adults. Trial participant PBMC samples were collected at day 0 and day 28 after the second dose for TCRbeta chain sequencing. The germline V gene (reference sequence) supplies CDR1 LNHDA and CDR2 SQIVND. The CDR3 goes from the cysteine to the phenylalanine over 16 residues. Left in the record is the CDR3 DNA by itself, 48 bases read in frame from the first base. Trimming takes 2 bases off V and 11 bases off J; junction bases not matched to a gene: 12. About this clone itself: What antigen it recognizes has not been identified. Nothing much larger sits one base from this clone, and base qualities are not available.

The CDR3 regions of human TCRbeta chains were analyzed by immunosequencing. For the original study's pipeline: Repertoire TCRs were matched against a reference library of SARS-CoV-2-specific TCRs generated with the MIRA antigen-specificity platform. Breadth was defined as the fraction of unique TCRs that were SARS-CoV-2-associated. Depth was defined as the fraction of total T cells that were SARS-CoV-2-associated. Each spike-specific TCR was assigned to its reactive spike region and to a CD4 or CD8 class using the MIRA data. Log10-transformed breadth and depth values were compared by one-way ANOVA with Sidak's multiple comparisons tests. TCRdb mirrors the immuneACCESS table, restricted to in-frame sequences. Some clones are absent from its copies; in checked studies, under half trace to an unresolved V gene, and the reason for the others is unknown. The V and J calls and clone size come from that table; D and trimming were worked out from the DNA. This sample is represented by 100,000 to 150,000 clones; 80% to 90% of them were singletons. Roughly 5.4% of the sample goes to the ten largest clones.

Sequences were derived from peripheral blood, sampled on day 0 of AZD1222 vaccination. The sequence joins TRBV19 to TRBJ1-6; TRBD1 lines up with 7 middle nucleotides. This clonotype was sampled from an adult in good health. The DNA sequence is TGTGCCAGTAGTATAACCCTGGACAGGACGAGGACACCCCTCCACTTT. It translates as CASSITLDRTRTPLHF.